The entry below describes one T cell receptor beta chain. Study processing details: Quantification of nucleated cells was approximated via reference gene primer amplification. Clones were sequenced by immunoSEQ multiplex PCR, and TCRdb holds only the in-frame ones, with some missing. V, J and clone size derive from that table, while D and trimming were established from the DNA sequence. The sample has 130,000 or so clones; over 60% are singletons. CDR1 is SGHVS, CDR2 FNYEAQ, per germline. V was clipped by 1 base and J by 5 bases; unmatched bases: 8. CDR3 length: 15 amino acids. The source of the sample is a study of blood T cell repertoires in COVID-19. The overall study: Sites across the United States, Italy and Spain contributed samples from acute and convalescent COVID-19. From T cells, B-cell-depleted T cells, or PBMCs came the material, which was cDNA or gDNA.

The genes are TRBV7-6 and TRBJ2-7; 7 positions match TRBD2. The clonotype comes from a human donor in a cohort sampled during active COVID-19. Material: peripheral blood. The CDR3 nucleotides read TGTGCCAGCAGCTTAGTTCGGGACTACGGTGACGAGCAGTACTTC. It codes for CASSLVRDYGDEQYF.